The rows below give T cell receptor beta chains drawn from one sample of a study of T cells in Graves' hyperthyroidism and ophthalmopathy. MiXCR, applied by TCRdb to the multiplex PCR reads, yields one record per CDR3 protein. This table has around 300,000 distinct CDR3 sequences, approximately 15% appearing once. The sequenced sample was blood. The receptors originated from a young woman with Graves' hyperthyroidism. The CDR3 runs from the conserved cysteine through the conserved F or W. Each record gives: D gene, V gene, clone size, J gene, CDR3 DNA, CDR3 protein. D genes are given only for firm matches. Not every row has a clone size; where given, it reads once, few, many or a size class.

-	TRBV11-1	many	TRBJ2-2	TGTGCCAGCAGCTTCGGGACCGTTAACACCGGGGAGCTGTTTTTT	CASSFGTVNTGELFF
-	TRBV11-1	many	TRBJ2-5	TGTGCCAGCAGCTTAGGTGCGGGAAGAGAGACCCAGTACTTC	CASSLGAGRETQYF
TRBD1	TRBV20-1	many	TRBJ2-1	TGCAGTGCTTTTCCACAGGGGCACTCCTACAATGAGCAGTTCTTC	CSAFPQGHSYNEQFF
-	TRBV12-3/TRBV12-4	-	TRBJ2-2	TGTGCCAGCAGTCCAAGGACAGTCGGGGAGCTGTTTTTT	CASSPRTVGELFF
TRBD2	TRBV5-4	-	TRBJ2-1	TGTGCCAGCAGCTTGGGGGGACTAGCGGGATCCTGGAATGAGCAGTTCTTC	CASSLGGLAGSWNEQFF
-	TRBV4-2	-	TRBJ2-7	TGTGCCAGCGGCCAAGACTGGGGTTCCTACGAGCAGTACTTC	CASGQDWGSYEQYF
-	TRBV28	many	TRBJ2-5	TGTGCCAGCAGTCCCCCCGTGACAGCCCAAGAGACCCAGTACTTC	CASSPPVTAQETQYF
-	TRBV27	many	TRBJ1-5	TGTGCCAGCAGTTTATGGGGGGGGAGCCAGCCCCAGCATTTT	CASSLWGGSQPQHF
-	TRBV7-2	few	TRBJ2-7	TGTGCCAGCAGCTTGGGGGGTAACTTGAACGAGCAGTACTTC	CASSLGGNLNEQYF
TRBD2	TRBV24-1	-	TRBJ2-7	TGTGCCACCAGTGCGCCTAGCGGGGGACCCTACGAGCAGTACTTC	CATSAPSGGPYEQYF
TRBD1	TRBV28	many	TRBJ1-1	TGTGCCAGCAGCCCGGACAGGGAGAGGACTGAAGCTTTCTTT	CASSPDRERTEAFF
-	TRBV6-1	-	TRBJ1-2	TGTGCCAGCAGTGCCTCCCGGGACCGCGTTAACTATGGCTACACCTTC	CASSASRDRVNYGYTF
-	TRBV29-1	many	TRBJ2-1	TGCAGCGTTGGGGCCAATGAGCAGTTCTTC	CSVGANEQFF
TRBD2	TRBV7-2	few	TRBJ2-3	TGTGCCAGCAGCTTAGCCGGGACTAAGACAGATACGCAGTATTTT	CASSLAGTKTDTQYF
-	TRBV12-3/TRBV12-4	many	TRBJ1-1	TGTGCCAGCGGCCGAGAGGGAGCTTTCTTT	CASGREGAFF
TRBD1	TRBV12-3/TRBV12-4	many	TRBJ1-5	TGTGCCAGCAGTCCCGGGACAGGGGGCGCGGAGCCCCAGCATTTT	CASSPGTGGAEPQHF
-	TRBV25-1	many	TRBJ1-5	TGTGCCAGCAGGGCATCCCGGGAGCCCCAGCATTTT	CASRASREPQHF
-	TRBV19	few	TRBJ1-1	TGTGCCAGTAGTATACTGACGAAAGCTTTCTTT	CASSILTKAFF
TRBD2	TRBV2	many	TRBJ2-7	TGTGCCAGCAGCCCGGGACTAGCGGGAGGGCTGGGCTACGAGCAGTACTTC	CASSPGLAGGLGYEQYF
-	TRBV19	-	TRBJ2-1	TGTGCCAGTACCCCCGACAAACCAACGTACAATGAGCAGTTCTTC	CASTPDKPTYNEQFF
-	TRBV20-1	few	TRBJ1-5	TGCAGTGCTAGAAGCGCTTTTGCCCGACCGGCAGGCAATCAGCCCCAGCATTTT	CSARSAFARPAGNQPQHF
-	TRBV11-2	many	TRBJ1-1	TGTGCCAGCAGCTCGAGAGGGGACCGCATGAACACTGAAGCTTTCTTT	CASSSRGDRMNTEAFF
-	TRBV10-3	-	TRBJ2-3	TGTGCCATCAGTGAGCGGGGCACAGATACGCAGTATTTT	CAISERGTDTQYF
TRBD2	TRBV4-2	few	TRBJ2-1	TGTGCCAGCAGCCAATCTCTAGCGGGAGGAGACGACAATGAGCAGTTCTTC	CASSQSLAGGDDNEQFF
-	TRBV7-2	few	TRBJ2-2	TGTGCCAGCAGACAAACTAGGGTTGGTGGCACCGGGGAGCTGTTTTTT	CASRQTRVGGTGELFF
TRBD2	TRBV4-1	-	TRBJ2-7	TGCGCCAGCAGCCGGATTAGCGGGAGGGGCTACGAGCAGTACTTC	CASSRISGRGYEQYF
-	TRBV7-6	many	TRBJ1-3	TGTGCCAGCAGCTTAGCGCTAAAGGACCGCTCCTCTGGAAACACCATATATTTT	CASSLALKDRSSGNTIYF
-	TRBV25-1	many	TRBJ1-1	TGTGCCAGCAGTCAGACAGACCATTACCCCCTTAGGATGAACACTGAAGCTTTCTTT	CASSQTDHYPLRMNTEAFF
TRBD2	TRBV29-1	few	TRBJ2-3	TGCAGCGTAACCAGGAGGACCTCGGGGGGAAGCACAGATACGCAGTATTTT	CSVTRRTSGGSTDTQYF
TRBD1	TRBV2	many	TRBJ1-5	TGTGCCAGCAGCGAATACATTACCACGGGACAGAGCAGCAATCAGCCCCAGCATTTT	CASSEYITTGQSSNQPQHF
TRBD1	TRBV2	few	TRBJ2-2	TGTGCCAGCAGCCGGGACAGGAACACCGGGGAGCTGTTTTTT	CASSRDRNTGELFF
TRBD2	TRBV11-1	many	TRBJ2-1	TGTGCCAGCAGGTGGCGGGAGAGAGGTGAGCAGTTCTTC	CASRWRERGEQFF
-	TRBV29-1	many	TRBJ2-7	TGCAGCGTTTCGGAGGTCCACGAGCAGTACTTC	CSVSEVHEQYF
-	TRBV20-1	few	TRBJ2-3	TGCAGTGCTAGAGAGGATACTCAGAGGCAGTATTTT	CSAREDTQRQYF
-	TRBV11-2	many	TRBJ2-1	TGTGCCAGCAGCTTATGGGACTCCGAATCCTACAATGAGCAGTTCTTC	CASSLWDSESYNEQFF
-	TRBV13	many	TRBJ2-7	TGTGCCAGCAGCTTAGGTCGCCTCGAGCAGTACTTC	CASSLGRLEQYF
-	TRBV7-3	few	TRBJ2-7	TGTGCCACCAAGCGCTCCGGGGGTGCGGACGAGCAGTACTTC	CATKRSGGADEQYF
-	TRBV3-1	-	TRBJ1-1	TGTCCCAGCAGCCCCCTGGGGACTGAAGCTTTCTTT	CPSSPLGTEAFF
TRBD1	TRBV29-1	many	TRBJ1-1	TGCAGCGCCGGATACAGGGGGCTCACTGAAGCTTTCTTT	CSAGYRGLTEAFF
-	TRBV28	many	TRBJ1-5	TGTGCCAGCAGTTTAGGCAGGGGTGGCAATCAGCCCCAGCATTTT	CASSLGRGGNQPQHF
-	TRBV7-9	many	TRBJ2-2	TGTGCCAGTAAAGAGGGAGAGGGACCCGGGGAGCTGTTTTTT	CASKEGEGPGELFF
-	TRBV5-8	few	TRBJ2-1	TGTGCCAGCAGCTTTCTAGGCCGCTCCTACAATGAGCAGTTCTTC	CASSFLGRSYNEQFF
TRBD2	TRBV4-1	-	TRBJ2-2	TGCGCCAGCAGCCAAGAGGGGCGGGAGGGCCCGGAGCTGTTTTTT	CASSQEGREGPELFF
TRBD1	TRBV20-1	many	TRBJ2-7	TGCAGTGCAAAGACAGGGTGGGACGAGCAGTACTTC	CSAKTGWDEQYF
-	TRBV7-2	many	TRBJ2-3	TGTGCCAGCAGCAAAGGCCGAGATTATACGCAGTATTTT	CASSKGRDYTQYF